This T cell receptor beta chain emerged from a study of blood T cell repertoires in COVID-19. In the study overall: Material from acute and convalescent COVID-19 was sourced from the United States, Italy and Spain. The cDNA or gDNA used as material had been derived from T cells, B-cell-depleted T cells, or PBMCs.

This CDR3 has 14 amino acids. Germline V CDR1 and CDR2: WSHSY, SAAADI. Trimming shortened V by 3 bases and J by 2 bases, and 10 bases separated the two germline ends. Original analysis: Amplified reference gene primers provided the basis for estimating nucleated cell counts. Sequencing used immunoSEQ multiplex PCR; TCRdb keeps in-frame clones, though not all of them. V, J and clone size reflect that table, while D and trimming were determined from the DNA. Among about 51,000 clones listed, roughly 90% were seen once. The origin of this receptor is a man aged 45-65 years with acute or convalescent COVID-19. This chain links TRBV10-2 with TRBJ1-1; TRBD1 is a possible D gene (5 bases). Specimen: peripheral blood. The chain's CDR3 is CASSENGHNTEAFF. For the CDR3, the DNA is TGCGCCAGCAGTGAAAACGGACATAACACTGAAGCTTTCTTT.